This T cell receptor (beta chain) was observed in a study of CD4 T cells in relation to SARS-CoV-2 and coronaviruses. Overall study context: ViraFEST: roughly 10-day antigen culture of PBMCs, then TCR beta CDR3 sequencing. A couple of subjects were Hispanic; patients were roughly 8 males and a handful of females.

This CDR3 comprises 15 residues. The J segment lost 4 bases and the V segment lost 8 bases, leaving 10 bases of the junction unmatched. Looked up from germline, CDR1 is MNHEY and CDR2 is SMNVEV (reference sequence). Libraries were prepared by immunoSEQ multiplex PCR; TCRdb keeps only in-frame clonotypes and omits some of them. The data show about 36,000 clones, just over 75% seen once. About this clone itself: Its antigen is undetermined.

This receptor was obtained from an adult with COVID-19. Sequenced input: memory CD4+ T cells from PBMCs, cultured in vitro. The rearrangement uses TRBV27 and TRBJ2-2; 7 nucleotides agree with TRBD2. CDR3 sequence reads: CASLRAREGTGELFF. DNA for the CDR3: TGTGCCAGCCTCCGGGCCAGGGAGGGCACCGGGGAGCTGTTTTTT.